This TCR beta chain appears in the sequencing data of a study of T cell responses to AZD1222 COVID-19 vaccine (dated by TCRdb to the early 2020s). About the full investigation: AZD1222 recipients with second doses at about 4 weeks or about 12 weeks were pooled, because spike-specific TCR depth and breadth did not differ between schedules. A total of just over 230 trial participants underwent TCR sequencing, of whom about 200 had received two doses of AZD1222 and approximately 26 had received two doses of the MenACWY control vaccine. Enrollment into the trials was organized by age into subgroups of 18-55, 56-69 and 70-plus years, and those subgroups contained about 150, 27 and 61 TCR-sequenced participants, respectively.

Points the paper makes about the study in general: The 56-69-year group was small, and its depth increase did not reach significance, likely because of low power. Because no samples from the day 14 peak response were available, repertoires could be characterized only after the peak T cell response. The vaccine-associated CD4 TCRs covered the entire spike protein, and the dominant responses fell in regions 160-218 and 743-854. Participants were mostly white British and included more females than males, and it was suggested by the authors that clonal diversity may have been underestimated. Conclusions about previously exposed vaccinees are limited because only six or seven AZD1222 recipients were SARS-CoV-2 seropositive at baseline. A significant rise in spike-specific TCR breadth and depth was observed after two AZD1222 doses relative to day 0 and relative to MenACWY recipients. Reportedly, close to half of the unique spike-specific TCRs recognized epitopes lying outside the regions that are mutated in the B.1.351 and B.1.1.7 variants.

The time point label, as the study defines it: baseline before first vaccination. Vaccinee samples were obtained from the UK trials COV001 and COV002, which included a single-blind randomized controlled phase 2/3 trial of AZD1222 (ChAdOx1 nCoV-19) in healthy adults. For TCRbeta chain sequencing, PBMC samples from trial participants were taken at day 0 and at day 28 after the second dose. This clone is medium-sized (0.01 to 0.1%) in terms of sample share. Its specific antigen is unknown. Nothing much larger sits one base from this clone, and base qualities are not available. The CDR3 regions of human TCRbeta chains were subjected to immunosequencing. Processing in the source paper ran as follows. Repertoire TCRs were checked for matches against a reference library of SARS-CoV-2-specific TCRs that had been generated using the MIRA antigen-specificity platform. Breadth meant the fraction of unique TCRs that were SARS-CoV-2-associated, whereas depth meant the fraction of total T cells that were SARS-CoV-2-associated. Using the MIRA data, every spike-specific TCR was mapped to the spike region that the TCR reacted to and assigned to either a CD4 or a CD8 class. Log10-transformed breadth and depth values were compared by one-way ANOVA with Sidak's multiple comparisons tests. TCRdb took over this immuneACCESS table, retaining in-frame rearrangements with V and J assigned. Such tables are incomplete; in checked studies, under half of the missing clones stem from an unresolved V gene, and the remainder is unexplained. The V and J calls and clone size come from that table; D and trimming were worked out from the DNA. The sample table lists tens of thousands of clones, around 80% of them with a count of one. 5% to 6.5% of the sample comes from the top ten.

This sequence was found in an adult in good health. The sequencing used peripheral blood, collected on day 0 of AZD1222 vaccination.

This receptor carries the CDR3 CASSQVRVCGPGETQYF. The DNA sequence follows: TGTGCCAGCAGCCAAGTTAGGGTCTGTGGACCGGGGGAGACCCAGTACTTC. The chain was built from TRBV3-1 (or the pseudogene TRBV3-2) and TRBJ2-5; matching of 5 bases hints at TRBD2 as the D gene. The V end loses 1 base and the J end loses 5 bases, and a stretch of 20 bases separates them. Including cysteine and phenylalanine, the CDR3 has 17 amino acids. Here the CDR3 DNA is all that survives: 51 bases in frame from base 1. In the germline V gene (reference sequence), CDR1 corresponds to LGHDT and CDR2 to YNNKEL.